This TCR beta chain appears in the sequencing data of a study of PD-1 blockade in classical Hodgkin lymphoma. Study results and caveats: Reports indicated that newly diagnosed patients had lower baseline TCR diversity than healthy donors did.

Trimming removed 3 bases from V and 6 bases from J; junction bases left unmatched: 4. The CDR3 contains 15 residues. CDR1 SGHRS and CDR2 YFSETQ come from the germline V gene. Clones were sequenced by immunoSEQ multiplex PCR, and TCRdb holds only the in-frame ones, with some missing. The data hold tens of thousands of clones, with under 80% observed a single time. With regard to this clone: The target antigen is unknown.

Time point indicated: cycle 4 day 1 (C4D1), after less than 7 weeks of nivolumab. Each and every patient relapsed after autologous stem cell transplantation, and patients got differing brentuximab vedotin exposure. The best responses consisted of complete response, partial response or progressive disease. This sample comprised peripheral blood mononuclear cells (PBMCs), obtained before the fourth cycle of nivolumab. The sequence was obtained from a human donor with classical Hodgkin lymphoma. The rearrangement links TRBV5-1 to TRBJ2-3, with TRBD2 matching over 13 bases. The CDR3 DNA is TGCGCCAGCAGCTGGACTAGCGGGAGTTTGGATACGCAGTATTTT. Translating it yields CASSWTSGSLDTQYF. The full variable domain, rest sourced from reference TRBV5-1 and TRBJ2-3, is KAGVTQTPRYLIKTRGQQVTLSCSPISGHRSVSWYQQTPGQGLQFLFEYFSETQRNKGNFPGRFSGRQFSNSRSEMNVSTLELGDSALYLCASSWTSGSLDTQYFGPGTRLTVL.